This T cell receptor beta chain was recovered during a study of blood T cells in healthy people across ages (dated by TCRdb to between 2014 and 2017). With regard to the full study: In model experiments, template switching captured about one uniquely barcoded TCR beta cDNA molecule for every two T cells. Donors were grouped into four age groups: young (average roughly 17 years), middle-aged (about 38), aged (about 59) and long-lived (about 82). Age-related changes in TCR beta repertoire diversity were measured in the study by deep sequencing normalized with unique cDNA molecular identifiers. Two additional independent replicas of 1 million unique cDNA reads from the same blood draw were analyzed for two donors (one aged 18 to 29 and one aged 80 or older).

The research as a whole found: Observed TCR beta diversity correlated strongly with the percentage of naive T cells measured by flow cytometry. Compared with the aged group, the long-lived group had more naive CD4+ T cells, fewer expanded clones and increased TCR diversity, a pattern suggesting age selection. Estimates of total diversity based on one million sequenced T cells were regarded as lower bounds and as underestimates. Because the CMV infection status of the donors was unknown, age-related changes in expanded clonotypes may potentially have been confounded. As age increased, observed TCR beta diversity per million T cells dropped in a roughly linear way, and a significant reduction was already evident by age around 41. Since profiling was done on bulk unsorted PBMCs, naive and antigen-experienced compartments could not be conclusively compared.

CDR1 is given as LGHNT and CDR2 as FRNRAP, both from the germline V gene. Its CDR3 holds 14 amino acids, cysteine through phenylalanine. Only CDR3 DNA remains: 42 bases, in frame from the first base. Only a few counts were recorded for this clonotype. The antigen this receptor binds is unknown. Within one base of it there is no much larger clone, and no base qualities were kept. The library was prepared using 5' RACE. TCRdb records Illumina HiSeq 2500 as the sequencer. A second about 6 to 11 cycle PCR used a sample-barcoded 5' primer and a J-beta primer mix. A unique molecular identifier was introduced onto each TCR beta cDNA molecule by a template-switch 5' adaptor carrying 12 random nucleotides. Each sample yielded at least 3 million CDR3-containing paired-end reads. All of the RNA was converted into first-strand cDNA using the Mint cDNA synthesis kit, with a TRBC-specific oligonucleotide serving as the primer. After uracil-DNA glycosylase treatment, a first 18-cycle PCR used universal primers M1SS and BC2_uni_R on all cDNA. Regarding the original processing steps: For normalization, 1 million high-quality reads were randomly selected from each sample, with every read carrying a distinct molecular identifier. Instead of being binned into consensus sequences, reads that shared molecular identifiers were thrown out. CDR3 identification, clonotype clustering and error correction used MiTCR with a Q25 quality threshold and the strictest error-elimination algorithm. Lower-bound total TCR beta diversity was estimated with a nonparametric unseen species model using Euler transformation. TCRdb trimmed the raw reads at Q25, called clones with MiXCR and kept productive beta chains. Every distinct CDR3 protein forms one entry, paired with its most common genes and DNA. For this entry, the V and J calls and clone size follow TCRdb and not the study's own pipeline. This sample lists roughly 1,000,000 distinct CDR3 sequences; 20% to 25% were detected once. The ten most abundant clones make up approximately 0.75% of the sample.

The donors were 40 or so Caucasian individuals from Russia, aged 6 to 90 years, who were systemically healthy. Each donor gave about 9.8 milliliters of peripheral blood, drawn into EDTA-treated Vacutainer tubes. Ficoll-Paque density-gradient centrifugation was used to isolate PBMCs, with at least 6.5 million per sample. Trizol reagent was used to extract total RNA from PBMCs, with at least 6 micrograms per sample. For every donor, flow cytometry on a PBMC aliquot measured the percentage of naive CD45RAhigh/CD27high T cells. These data were likewise used in another study, on T cells of mothers and their children. Per the second study: Nine systemically healthy Caucasian individuals, comprising three mothers and their six children, were included as donors. cDNA synthesis used all of the extracted RNA, with 1.5 ug of RNA in each 15 ul reaction. In the second PCR, the M1S primer added sample barcodes and 2-4 random nucleotides. Over 8 million TCR beta CDR3 reads came from each mother, compared with 2.5 million to 3.5 million reads from each child. In both related and unrelated pairs, thymic selection shapes the output of TCR recombination in a similar way, with inherited differences having only a minor effect. Normalized repertoire overlap in related mother-child pairs was always slightly higher than in unrelated mother-child pairs, but the difference was never significant. No persistent microchimeric T cell clones were found, with a detection sensitivity of around 100 clones per million clonotypes. Deep NGS was used in the study to compare the TCR beta repertoires of mothers and children and to look for features that separate related mother-child pairs from unrelated individuals. The mean age was roughly 40 +/- 4 years for the mothers and 11 +/- 4 years for the children. After adapter ligation was performed with NEBNext reagents, the libraries were sequenced on an Illumina HiSeq 2000 with 100+100 nt paired-end reads. To prevent cross-contamination, the mother and child libraries were prepared one month apart and sequenced in separate runs. Each donor had between about 450,000 and 2,100,000 distinct TCR beta clonotypes identified. Naive TCR beta clonotypes were estimated from low-frequency clonotypes matched to each donor's FACS-determined naive share, without sorting.

Sample: blood. This sequence uses TRBV12-5 and TRBJ2-5; the central 9 bases match TRBD2. The J call may not be correct, given that the DNA end is closer to TRBJ2-1. This receptor was identified in a girl between 2 and 10 years old in good health. At the DNA level, the sequence is TGTGCTAGTGGGTCAGCGGGGGGTGTCAATGAGCAGTTCTTC. This yields the protein CASGSAGGVNEQFF.